The following is a T cell receptor beta chain sequence with its context. The specificity of this receptor is unknown. Per-base quality was not reported, and no clone a single base away is much larger than it. This specimen comes from a study of blood T cells in healthy people across ages (dated by TCRdb to the mid-2010s). With respect to the entire study: In model experiments, template switching captured roughly one uniquely barcoded TCR beta cDNA molecule for every two T cells. The study measured age-related changes in TCR beta repertoire diversity using deep sequencing normalized with unique cDNA molecular identifiers. The donors were split into four age groups: young (average around 16 years), middle-aged (about 40), aged (roughly 68) and long-lived (roughly 86). To avoid experimental bias, donors of different ages were randomly spread across the sequencing lanes. Using the same blood draw, the study looked at two additional independent replicas of 1 million unique cDNA reads for two donors, one aged 18 to 30 and the other aged 80 or older. Study-wide conclusions, independent of this receptor: Compared with the aged group, more naive CD4+ T cells, fewer expanded clones and increased TCR diversity were shown by the long-lived group, suggesting age selection. Conclusive comparison of naive and antigen-experienced compartments was prevented by the profiling of bulk unsorted PBMCs. Observed TCR beta diversity correlated strongly with the percentage of naive T cells measured by flow cytometry. Donor CMV infection status was unknown, potentially confounding age-related changes in expanded clonotypes. Estimates of total diversity from one million sequenced T cells were regarded as lower bounds and underestimates. As age increased, observed TCR beta diversity per million T cells dropped in a roughly linear way, and a significant reduction was already evident by age 40.

V drops 4 bases and J drops 4 bases, leaving 14 bases in between. From its cysteine to its phenylalanine, the CDR3 spans 15 amino acids. The sequence is cut down to CDR3 DNA, 45 bases in frame from base 1. The germline V gene gives CDR1 as MNHEY and CDR2 as SVGAGI. Library prep was done by 5' RACE. Sequencing instrument: Illumina HiSeq 2500. The second PCR ran for about 7 to 11 cycles and used a J-beta primer mix along with a sample-barcoded 5' primer. A template-switch 5' adaptor carrying 12 random nucleotides introduced a unique molecular identifier onto each TCR beta cDNA molecule. At least 2.5 million CDR3-containing paired-end reads were obtained from each sample. The Mint cDNA synthesis kit, primed by a TRBC-specific oligonucleotide, was used to synthesize first-strand cDNA from all RNA. All cDNA was treated with uracil-DNA glycosylase and then went through a first 18-cycle PCR with the universal primers M1SS and BC2_uni_R. The study's own analysis went as follows. Each sample was normalized by randomly selecting 1 million high-quality reads, each carrying a distinct molecular identifier. Instead of being binned into consensus sequences, reads with shared molecular identifiers were discarded. MiTCR, set to a Q25 quality threshold and the strictest error-elimination algorithm, was used for CDR3 identification, clonotype clustering and error correction. A nonparametric unseen species model with Euler transformation was used to estimate lower-bound total TCR beta diversity. TCRdb handled the public reads itself, with Q25 trimming in fastp and clone calling in MiXCR, and kept productive beta chains. Entries that share a CDR3 protein sequence are merged under the most common genes and DNA. The V and J calls shown here were made by TCRdb, not taken from the authors' results. This sample holds some 1.4 million distinct CDR3 sequences; around 39% were observed only once. Clones ranked in the top ten supply roughly 8.2% of the sample.

The donors were roughly 38 Caucasian individuals from Russia, aged roughly 6 to 90 years, who were systemically healthy. About 9.6 milliliters of peripheral blood were collected from each donor into EDTA-treated Vacutainer tubes. PBMCs were isolated by Ficoll-Paque density-gradient centrifugation, with at least 6.5 million obtained per sample. Trizol reagent was used to extract total RNA from PBMCs, with at least 6 micrograms per sample. For every donor, an aliquot of PBMCs went through flow cytometry to measure the percentages of naive CD45RAhigh/CD27high T cells. The specimen was blood. This receptor was taken from a woman aged 18-30 years in good health. Recombination linked TRBV6-5 to TRBJ2-1; no D segment can be confidently identified. This receptor carries the CDR3 CASSFRSDGYNEQFF. In nucleotides, the sequence is TGTGCCAGCAGTTTTCGGTCAGACGGGTACAATGAGCAGTTCTTC.